This T cell receptor beta chain emerged from a study of graft-versus-host responses after intestinal transplantation. Study-level background: Multivisceral, liver-intestinal, or isolated intestinal grafts were transplanted into recipients. Each patient got anti-thymocyte globulin induction, then tacrolimus and steroids for around three years. The study's findings and limits: Early after transplant, HvG clones declined as circulating GvH clones peaked. Allografts carried high graft-versus-host to host-versus-graft clonal ratios in patients having graft-donor T cell macrochimerism.

TCRdb keeps only in-frame clones here, not all; method: immunoSEQ multiplex PCR. This table holds about 88,000 clones, approximately 90% found once. Germline values: CDR1 SGHNT, CDR2 YENEEA. This CDR3 spans 14 amino acids. Trimming left V 1 base short and J 0 bases short, with 5 bases between. Concerning this clone itself: Its antigen is still unknown.

This clonotype was obtained from a human donor who was the organ donor for an intestinal transplant. The V call is TRBV11-3, the J call TRBJ2-3; D might be TRBD2 (5 bases). Sequenced here: unstimulated CD4+ T cells sorted from spleen or lymph node cells, sampled before transplant. This chain's CDR3 is CASSLGTSTDTQYF. The CDR3 bases are TGTGCCAGCAGCTTAGGGACTAGCACAGATACGCAGTATTTT.